This TCR beta chain was identified in a study of shared clonotypes between healthy human individuals. The V gene lost 6 bases and the J gene lost 8 bases, with 19 bases spanning the gap. The CDR3 covers 14 residues. CDR1 is MNHNY and CDR2 is SVGAGI in the germline V gene (reference sequence). DNA input for the unsorted PBMC replicate PCRs was approximately 0.3 ug, 25,000 to 35,000 T cell genomes. Method: immunoSEQ multiplex PCR; TCRdb's copy keeps in-frame clones and lacks some. The data show over 400,000 clones, approximately 78% seen once. Study donors comprised healthy, HIV-negative adults devoid of recent acute infection or vaccination.

The chain is built from TRBV6-6 and TRBJ1-2; D is unresolved. Sequencing was carried out using PBMCs. This clonotype was sampled from a woman in her forties in good health. Some clones in this sample may be carry-over from other donors' samples. The CDR3 DNA follows: TGTGCCAGCAGCCCCGACGGATCCCAGCGGGGCTACACCTTC. It yields the protein CASSPDGSQRGYTF.